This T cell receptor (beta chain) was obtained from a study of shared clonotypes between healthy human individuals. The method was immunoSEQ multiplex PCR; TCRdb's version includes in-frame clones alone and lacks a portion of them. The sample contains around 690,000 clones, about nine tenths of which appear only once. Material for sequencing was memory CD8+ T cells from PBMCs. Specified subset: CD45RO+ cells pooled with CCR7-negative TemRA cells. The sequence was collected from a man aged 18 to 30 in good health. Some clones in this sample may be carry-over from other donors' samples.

CDR3 protein: CASSSWGANEQFF. The CDR3 bases are TGTGCCAGCAGCTCTTGGGGTGCGAATGAGCAGTTCTTC. V is TRBV7-2 and J is TRBJ2-1; D not resolved. V lost 4 bases and J 7 bases, leaving 11 bases between the germline ends. There are 13 residues in the CDR3. CDR1 is SGHTA, CDR2 FQGNSA, per germline.